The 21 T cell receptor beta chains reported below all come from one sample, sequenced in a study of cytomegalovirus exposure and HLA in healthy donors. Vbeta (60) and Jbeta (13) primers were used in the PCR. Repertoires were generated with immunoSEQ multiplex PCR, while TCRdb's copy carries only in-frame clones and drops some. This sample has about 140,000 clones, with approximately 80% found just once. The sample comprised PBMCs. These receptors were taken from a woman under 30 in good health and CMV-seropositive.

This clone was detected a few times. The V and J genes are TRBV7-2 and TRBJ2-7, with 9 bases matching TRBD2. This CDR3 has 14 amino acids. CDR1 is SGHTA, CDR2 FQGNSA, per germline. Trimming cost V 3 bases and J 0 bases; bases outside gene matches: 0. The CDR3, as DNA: TGTGCCAGCAGCTTTAGCGGGAGCTCCTACGAGCAGTACTTC. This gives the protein CASSFSGSSYEQYF.

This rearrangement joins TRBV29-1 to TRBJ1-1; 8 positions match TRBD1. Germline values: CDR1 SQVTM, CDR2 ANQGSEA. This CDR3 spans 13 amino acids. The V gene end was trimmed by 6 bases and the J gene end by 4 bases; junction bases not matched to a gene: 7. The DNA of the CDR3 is TGCAGCGTAGATATCGACAGGGGCACTGAAGCTTTCTTT. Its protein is CSVDIDRGTEAFF. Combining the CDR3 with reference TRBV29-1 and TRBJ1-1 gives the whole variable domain SAVISQKPSRDICQRGTSLTIQCQVDSQVTMMFWYRQQPGQSLTLIATANQGSEATYESGFVIDKFPISRPNLTFSTLTVSNMSPEDSSIYLCSVDIDRGTEAFFGQGTRLTVV.

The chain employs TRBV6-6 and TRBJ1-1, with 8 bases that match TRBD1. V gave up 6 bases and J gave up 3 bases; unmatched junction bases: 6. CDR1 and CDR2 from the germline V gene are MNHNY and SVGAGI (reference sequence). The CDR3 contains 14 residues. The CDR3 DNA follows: TGTGCCAGCAGGCTCCACAGGGGGGACACTGAAGCTTTCTTT. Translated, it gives CASRLHRGDTEAFF.

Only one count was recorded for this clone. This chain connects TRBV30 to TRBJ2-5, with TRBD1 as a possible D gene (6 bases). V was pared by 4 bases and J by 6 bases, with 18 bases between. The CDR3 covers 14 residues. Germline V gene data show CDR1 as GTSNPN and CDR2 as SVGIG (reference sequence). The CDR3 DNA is TGTGCCTGGAACAGGGTCCTCACGGCAAAGACCCAGTACTTC. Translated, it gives CAWNRVLTAKTQYF.

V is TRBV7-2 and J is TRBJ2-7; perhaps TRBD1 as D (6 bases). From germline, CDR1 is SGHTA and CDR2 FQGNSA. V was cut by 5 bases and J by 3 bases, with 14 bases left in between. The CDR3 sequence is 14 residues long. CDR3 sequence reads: CASSDQSQGYEQYF. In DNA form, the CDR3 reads TGTGCCAGCAGCGACCAATCACAGGGCTACGAGCAGTACTTC.

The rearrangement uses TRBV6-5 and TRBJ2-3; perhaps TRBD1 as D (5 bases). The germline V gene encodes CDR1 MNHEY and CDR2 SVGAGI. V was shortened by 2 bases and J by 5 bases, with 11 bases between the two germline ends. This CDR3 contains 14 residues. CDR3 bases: TGTGCCAGCAGTTACAGGGGTTGGCAAGATACGCAGTATTTT. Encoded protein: CASSYRGWQDTQYF.

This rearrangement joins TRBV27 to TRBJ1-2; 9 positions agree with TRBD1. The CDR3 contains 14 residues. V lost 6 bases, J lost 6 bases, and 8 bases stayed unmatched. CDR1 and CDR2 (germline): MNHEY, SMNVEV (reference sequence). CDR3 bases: TGTGCCAGCAGCGTGGCCGGGACAGGGCATGGCTACACCTTC. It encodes CASSVAGTGHGYTF.

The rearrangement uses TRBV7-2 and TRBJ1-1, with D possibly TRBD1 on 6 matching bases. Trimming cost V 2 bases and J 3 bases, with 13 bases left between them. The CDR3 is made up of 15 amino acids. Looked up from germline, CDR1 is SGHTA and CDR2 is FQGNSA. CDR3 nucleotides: TGTGCCAGCAGCTTACGGCTTGGGGGCGACACTGAAGCTTTCTTT. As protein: CASSLRLGGDTEAFF.

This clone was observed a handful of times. The CDR3 sequence is CASSFPRPYEQYF. CDR3 sequence (DNA): TGCGCCAGCAGCTTCCCTAGACCCTACGAGCAGTACTTC. The J gene is TRBJ2-7, the V gene TRBV5-1; D not resolved. The CDR3 is 13 amino acids. V was clipped by 2 bases and J by 2 bases, with 8 bases between them. Germline V lookup: CDR1 SGHRS, CDR2 YFSETQ.

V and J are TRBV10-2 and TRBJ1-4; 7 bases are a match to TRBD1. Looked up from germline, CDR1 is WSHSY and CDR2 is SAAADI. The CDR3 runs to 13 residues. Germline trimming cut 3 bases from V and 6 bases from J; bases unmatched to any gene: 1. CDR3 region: CASSEQGYEKLFF. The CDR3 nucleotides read TGCGCCAGCAGTGAACAGGGGTATGAAAAACTGTTTTTT.

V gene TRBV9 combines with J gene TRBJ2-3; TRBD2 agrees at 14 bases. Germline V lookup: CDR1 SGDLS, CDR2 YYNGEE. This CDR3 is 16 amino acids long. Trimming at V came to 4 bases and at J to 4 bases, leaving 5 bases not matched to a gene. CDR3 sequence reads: CASSPRTSGGPDTQYF. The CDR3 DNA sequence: TGTGCCAGCAGCCCTCGGACTAGCGGGGGGCCAGATACGCAGTATTTT. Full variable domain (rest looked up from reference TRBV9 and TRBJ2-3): DSGVTQTPKHLITATGQRVTLRCSPRSGDLSVYWYQQSLDQGLQFLIQYYNGEERAKGNILERFSAQQFPDLHSELNLSSLELGDSALYFCASSPRTSGGPDTQYFGPGTRLTVL.

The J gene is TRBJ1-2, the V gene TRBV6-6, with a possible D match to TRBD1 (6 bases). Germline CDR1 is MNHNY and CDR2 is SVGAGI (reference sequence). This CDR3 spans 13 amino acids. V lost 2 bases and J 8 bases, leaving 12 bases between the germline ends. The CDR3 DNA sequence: TGTGCCAGCAGTTACGTTCAGGGGCTCGGCTACACCTTC. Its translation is CASSYVQGLGYTF.

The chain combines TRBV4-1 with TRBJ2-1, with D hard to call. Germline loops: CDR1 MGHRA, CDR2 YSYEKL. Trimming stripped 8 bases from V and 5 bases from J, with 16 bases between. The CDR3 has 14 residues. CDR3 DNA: TGCGCCAGCCCCCTTAGCTCCCCGGACAATGAGCAGTTCTTC. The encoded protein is CASPLSSPDNEQFF.

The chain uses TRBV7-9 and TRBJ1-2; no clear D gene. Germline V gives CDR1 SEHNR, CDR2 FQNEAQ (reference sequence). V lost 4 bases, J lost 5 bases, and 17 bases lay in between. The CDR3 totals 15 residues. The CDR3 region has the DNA TGTGCCAGCAGCTCAGTCACAGCCGCCGAGTATGGCTACACCTTC. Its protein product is CASSSVTAAEYGYTF.

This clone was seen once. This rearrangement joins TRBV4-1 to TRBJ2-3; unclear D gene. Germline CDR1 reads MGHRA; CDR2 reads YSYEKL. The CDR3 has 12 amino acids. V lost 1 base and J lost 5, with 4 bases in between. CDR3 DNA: TGCGCCAGCAGCCAAGTTAGAGATACGCAGTATTTT. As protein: CASSQVRDTQYF.

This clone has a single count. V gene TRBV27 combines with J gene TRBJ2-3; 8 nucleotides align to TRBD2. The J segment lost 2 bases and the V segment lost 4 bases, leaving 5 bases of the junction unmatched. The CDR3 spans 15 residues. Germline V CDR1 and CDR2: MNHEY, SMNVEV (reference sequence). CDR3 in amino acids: CASSWAGGTTDTQYF. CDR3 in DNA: TGTGCCAGCAGTTGGGCGGGGGGTACCACAGATACGCAGTATTTT.

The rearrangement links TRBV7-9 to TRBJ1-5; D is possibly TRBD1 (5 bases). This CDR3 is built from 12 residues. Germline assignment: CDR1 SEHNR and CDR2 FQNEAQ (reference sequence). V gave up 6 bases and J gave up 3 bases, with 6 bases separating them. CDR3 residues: CASRQDNQPQHF. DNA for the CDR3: TGTGCCAGCAGACAGGACAATCAGCCCCAGCATTTT.

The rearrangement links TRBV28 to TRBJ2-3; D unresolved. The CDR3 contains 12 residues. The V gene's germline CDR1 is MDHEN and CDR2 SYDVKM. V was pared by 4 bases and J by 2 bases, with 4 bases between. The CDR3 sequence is CASSSHTDTQYF. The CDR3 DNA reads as TGTGCCAGCAGTTCCCACACAGATACGCAGTATTTT.

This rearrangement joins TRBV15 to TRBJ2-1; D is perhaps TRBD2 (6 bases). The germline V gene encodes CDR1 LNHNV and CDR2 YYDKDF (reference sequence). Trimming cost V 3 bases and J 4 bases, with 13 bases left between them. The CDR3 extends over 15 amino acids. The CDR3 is CATSSVREAYNEQFF. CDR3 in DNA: TGTGCCACCAGCAGTGTCAGGGAGGCTTACAATGAGCAGTTCTTC.

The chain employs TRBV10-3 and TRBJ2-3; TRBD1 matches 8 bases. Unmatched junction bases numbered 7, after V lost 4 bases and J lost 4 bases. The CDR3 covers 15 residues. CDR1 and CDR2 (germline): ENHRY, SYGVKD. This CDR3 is CAISGTRGQADTQYF. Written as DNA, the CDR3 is TGTGCCATCAGTGGCACCAGGGGGCAAGCAGATACGCAGTATTTT.

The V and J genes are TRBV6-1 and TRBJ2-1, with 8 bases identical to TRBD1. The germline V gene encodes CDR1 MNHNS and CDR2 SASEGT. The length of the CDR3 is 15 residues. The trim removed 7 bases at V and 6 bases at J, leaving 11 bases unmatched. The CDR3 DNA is TGTGCCAGCAAAGACAGGGGCGTCCCCCCCAATGAGCAGTTCTTC. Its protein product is CASKDRGVPPNEQFF.